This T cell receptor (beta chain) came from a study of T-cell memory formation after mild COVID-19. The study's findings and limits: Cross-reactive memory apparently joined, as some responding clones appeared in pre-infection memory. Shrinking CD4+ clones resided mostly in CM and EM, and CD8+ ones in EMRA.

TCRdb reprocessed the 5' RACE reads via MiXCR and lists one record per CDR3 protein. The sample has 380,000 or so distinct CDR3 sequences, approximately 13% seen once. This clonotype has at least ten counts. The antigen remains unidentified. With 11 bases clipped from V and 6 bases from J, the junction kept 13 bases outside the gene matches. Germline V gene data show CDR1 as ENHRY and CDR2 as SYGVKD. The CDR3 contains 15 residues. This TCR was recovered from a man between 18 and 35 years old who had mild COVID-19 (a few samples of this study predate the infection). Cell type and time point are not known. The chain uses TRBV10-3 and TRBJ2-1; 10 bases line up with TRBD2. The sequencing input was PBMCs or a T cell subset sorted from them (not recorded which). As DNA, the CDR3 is TGTGCCGCTAAGTCGCTAGCGGGGGCGCTCAATGAGCAGTTCTTC. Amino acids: CAAKSLAGALNEQFF.